The 17 T cell receptor beta chains below all came from one sample that was sequenced in a study of identical twins. One entry per CDR3 protein results from TCRdb running MiXCR on the 5' RACE reads. The table has 600,000 to 800,000 distinct CDR3 sequences, about 20% seen once; the top ten hold 4% to 5.5%. The sample was also reused in another study, on T cells expressing NK-cell markers.

The sequenced material came from PBMCs. All receptors come from a woman between 18 and 29 years old in good health.

In its sample, this clonotype was seen a few times. This chain links TRBV12-3 or TRBV12-4 with TRBJ1-1; no reliable D call. This CDR3 is 12 amino acids long. With 10 bases removed from V and 7 bases from J, the gap between germline ends came to 16 bases. The CDR3 sequence is CATQAQQNEAFF. The CDR3 nucleotides are TGTGCCACCCAGGCCCAACAAAATGAAGCTTTCTTT.

The V call is TRBV9, the J call TRBJ2-5; D gene uncertain. In germline, CDR1 is SGDLS, CDR2 YYNGEE. V lost 0 bases to trimming and J lost 5 bases, with 11 bases between them. The CDR3 covers 14 residues. CDR3 nucleotide sequence: TGTGCCAGCAGCGTAGCGGCGATGGAGGAGACCCAGTACTTC. It codes for CASSVAAMEETQYF.

This clonotype has more than one count but fewer than ten. The V call is TRBV2, the J call TRBJ1-6, with D unresolved. Per germline, CDR1 SNHLY and CDR2 FYNNEI. The CDR3 totals 13 residues. The V and J ends lost 5 bases and 6 bases respectively, with 8 bases between them. CDR3 residues: CASSPTVNSPLHF. The DNA of the CDR3 is TGTGCCAGCAGTCCGACGGTTAATTCACCCCTCCACTTT.

The table lists this clonotype with a few counts. The rearrangement links TRBV7-2 to TRBJ1-1, with D maybe TRBD1 (5 bases). CDR1 is SGHTA and CDR2 is FQGNSA in the germline V gene. The CDR3 runs 12 residues. Trimming shortened V by 5 bases and J by 11 bases, and 15 bases separated the two germline ends. In DNA form, the CDR3 reads TGTGCCAGCAGCCAGGGCAGGGCAGACGCTTTCTTT. This gives the protein CASSQGRADAFF.

This clonotype was observed at least ten times. This chain connects TRBV27 to TRBJ2-3; D uncertain. The CDR3 sequence is 13 residues long. Germline assignment: CDR1 MNHEY and CDR2 SMNVEV (reference sequence). With 4 bases removed from V and 2 bases from J, the gap between germline ends came to 7 bases. The CDR3 DNA is TGTGCCAGCAGTTACCTAAACACAGATACGCAGTATTTT. Its protein product is CASSYLNTDTQYF.

The chain carries TRBV20-1 and TRBJ2-1; 9 bases are shared with TRBD2. The CDR3 runs 15 residues. The germline V gene has CDR1 DFQATT and CDR2 SNEGSKA (reference sequence). V gave up 5 bases and J gave up 7 bases; unmatched junction bases: 12. Here the CDR3 reads CSASLGLAGMNEQFF. DNA for the CDR3: TGCAGTGCTTCTCTGGGGCTAGCGGGAATGAATGAGCAGTTCTTC.

This clonotype turned up a few times. The V call is TRBV7-9, the J call TRBJ1-1; no clear D. The V and J ends lost 3 bases and 1 base respectively, with 9 bases between them. Germline V CDR1 and CDR2: SEHNR, FQNEAQ (reference sequence). The CDR3 spans 14 residues. CDR3 residues: CASSLERKNTEAFF. CDR3 in DNA: TGTGCCAGCAGCTTGGAACGGAAGAACACTGAAGCTTTCTTT.

V gene TRBV27 combines with J gene TRBJ1-6; D not certain. Per the germline V gene, CDR1 is MNHEY and CDR2 is SMNVEV (reference sequence). V dropped 5 bases and J dropped 7 bases, with 12 bases sitting between them. The CDR3 has 14 residues. CDR3 in amino acids: CASSMGFTNSPLHF. CDR3 in DNA: TGTGCCAGCAGTATGGGGTTTACGAATTCACCCCTCCACTTT.

The genes are TRBV25-1 and TRBJ2-7; 7 positions agree with TRBD1. With V trimmed by 6 bases and J by 1 base, 6 bases remained unmatched. Germline V gene lookup returns CDR1 MGHDK and CDR2 SYGVNS. The CDR3 sequence is 14 residues long. CDR3 nucleotides: TGTGCCAGCAGGAACCAGGGGGTATCCTACGAGCAGTACTTC. Translating gives CASRNQGVSYEQYF.

The chain links TRBV5-1 to TRBJ2-7; 7 bases are shared with TRBD1. The CDR3 is made up of 13 amino acids. Trimming took 4 bases from V and 5 from J; bases not matched to a gene: 6. Germline values: CDR1 SGHRS, CDR2 YFSETQ. In nucleotides, the CDR3 is TGCGCCAGCAGCGTCGACAGGGACCACGAGCAGTACTTC. Protein: CASSVDRDHEQYF.

This clonotype showed up just a few times. This chain connects TRBV12-3 or TRBV12-4 to TRBJ1-2; D might be TRBD1 (6 bases). CDR3 length equals 12 residues. V was pared by 8 bases and J by 8 bases, with 15 bases between. CDR3 sequence reads: CASHRAVGGYTF. In nucleotides, the CDR3 is TGTGCCAGCCACAGGGCGGTGGGGGGCTACACCTTC.

The V gene is TRBV20-1, the J gene TRBJ1-2, with no clear D. Germline CDR1 is DFQATT and CDR2 is SNEGSKA (reference sequence). This CDR3 is built from 13 residues. Between the trimmed V and J ends, which lost 3 bases and 3 bases, there was a span of 11 bases. DNA for the CDR3: TGCAGTGCTAGGGAGGAACCTGACTATGGCTACACCTTC. Amino acids: CSAREEPDYGYTF.

This clonotype was recorded many times. The chain is built from TRBV29-1 and TRBJ1-4, with 9 bases matching TRBD1. This CDR3 is built from 13 residues. Germline V gene sequence: CDR1 SQVTM, CDR2 ANQGSEA. The trim removed 7 bases at V and 5 bases at J, leaving 5 bases unmatched. The DNA of the CDR3 is TGCAGCGGTGGACAGGGGAGGAATGAAAAACTGTTTTTT. Translating it yields CSGGQGRNEKLFF.

Ten or more counts support this clonotype. The chain couples TRBV5-6 to TRBJ2-7, with D maybe TRBD2 (5 bases). This CDR3 is 13 amino acids long. From germline, CDR1 is SGHDT and CDR2 YYEEEE. Trimming took off 1 base at V and 7 bases at J, with 12 bases between the two ends. CDR3 region: CASSLIPRGEQYF. In nucleotides, the CDR3 is TGTGCCAGCAGCTTGATCCCGCGAGGGGAGCAGTACTTC.

This clonotype has a handful of counts. The gene calls are TRBV29-1 and TRBJ1-1; the D is unclear. This CDR3 is 12 amino acids long. V was pared by 6 bases and J by 0 bases, with 8 bases between. Germline CDR1 is SQVTM and CDR2 is ANQGSEA. The CDR3 reads CSVAILNTEAFF. The CDR3 region has the DNA TGCAGCGTCGCAATCCTGAACACTGAAGCTTTCTTT.

This clonotype was found a few times. The CDR3, as DNA: TGTGCCATCAGTGACAAGGGAGGGCTAACCCAATACGAGCAGTACTTC. This translates into CAISDKGGLTQYEQYF. This rearrangement joins TRBV10-3 to TRBJ2-7, with TRBD2 identical over 7 bases. The CDR3 spans 16 residues. Germline lookup yields CDR1 ENHRY and CDR2 SYGVKD. Trimming took 3 bases from V and 4 from J; bases not matched to a gene: 12.

This clonotype was observed at least ten times. The rearrangement uses TRBV20-1 and TRBJ1-6, with D possibly being TRBD1 (6 bases). Germline V CDR1 and CDR2: DFQATT, SNEGSKA (reference sequence). This CDR3 spans 13 amino acids. V was pared by 4 bases and J by 6 bases, with 10 bases between. The CDR3 DNA is TGCAGTGCTAACACAGGGCTTAATTCACCCCTCCACTTT. Residues: CSANTGLNSPLHF.